Listed here is a single TCR beta chain. This clonotype has only a few counts. The antigen this receptor binds is unknown. No clone much larger than this one lies a single base away; base qualities are absent. This entry is derived from a study of T cells after yellow fever vaccination (dated by TCRdb to about 2019). About the investigation overall: Libraries from fractions with low cell numbers were prepared with the SMART-Seq v4 Ultra Low Input RNA kit. To track T-cell clones before and after primary and booster YFV17D yellow fever vaccination, bulk TCR alpha and beta repertoires were sequenced longitudinally. The cohort comprised two healthy male donors, one aged 18 to 30 and one aged 30 to 40 years. Bulk PBMC replicates and cell subsets were isolated from blood drawn at multiple timepoints before and after both primary and secondary immunization. Study-level results and caveats: Only a couple of donors were included in the study, so the extent to which the findings can be generalized is limited. Computational filtering was needed because FACS-sorted repertoires could contain abundant contaminating clonotypes from the bulk population. The secondary T-cell response was weaker than the primary response but faster, peaking on day 5 instead of day 15. A small fraction of clonotypes appeared in both the CD4 and CD8 compartments, likely as a result of convergent recombination. After the booster, most of the clones that had expanded following primary vaccination were detected again (approximately 95% of CD4 and roughly nine tenths of CD8), which suggests that memory was broadly maintained.

TCR cDNA was synthesized by 5'RACE template switching, through which a universal primer site and unique molecular identifiers were introduced. Priming for cDNA synthesis came from both the TCR alpha and TCR beta constant segments. Library amplification used two PCR steps, and the second PCR step added sample barcodes and sequencing adapters. Sequencing of the libraries was done on either Illumina HiSeq 2500 (2x100 bp) or NovaSeq (2x150 bp). In the source study's methods: MIGEC handled demultiplexing of reads and collapsing into UMI consensus sequences, while MiXCR performed V(D)J alignment. Clonotypes responding to the vaccine were identified with edgeR on replicate PBMC samples, with the criteria of FDR below 0.01 and a log2 fold change above 5 up to day 15. CD4 or CD8 identity was assigned to each bulk clonotype according to whether the clonotype was present at higher abundance in the sequenced CD4 repertoire or the sequenced CD8 repertoire. TCRdb handled the public reads itself, with Q25 trimming in fastp and clone calling in MiXCR, and kept productive beta chains. Each CDR3 protein appears once, grouped with its most common genes and DNA. These V and J calls rely on TCRdb rather than the paper's analysis. The sample includes just under 600,000 distinct CDR3 sequences, with approximately 13% observed a single time. The biggest ten clones account for about 14% of the sample.

The treatment or condition label, read with the paper, signifies: live attenuated yellow fever vaccine strain. At each blood-draw timepoint, two biological replicates of bulk PBMCs were obtained. PBMCs were isolated from peripheral blood using a standard Ficoll-Paque protocol. TriZol was used to extract RNA from bulk PBMCs, from CD4 and CD8 fractions, and from dextramer-positive and dextramer-negative fractions. V was cut back by 5 bases and J by 5 bases, leaving a gap of 15 bases between them. From the cysteine through the phenylalanine, the CDR3 covers 13 amino acids. Only the CDR3 DNA is retained, 39 bases long and in frame from the first base. Sequences SQVTM (CDR1) and ANQGSEA (CDR2) are obtained from the germline V gene.

In this chain, TRBV29-1 is recombined with TRBJ2-5; a confident D gene designation cannot be given. The sample in question was PBMCs, obtained on the day of the yellow fever booster vaccination. The receptor was isolated from a man aged 25-45 years who received the YFV17D yellow fever vaccine. The nucleotide sequence is given as TGCAGCGTTCCTGGTCTTAGCATGGAGACCCAGTACTTC. Translation gives CSVPGLSMETQYF.